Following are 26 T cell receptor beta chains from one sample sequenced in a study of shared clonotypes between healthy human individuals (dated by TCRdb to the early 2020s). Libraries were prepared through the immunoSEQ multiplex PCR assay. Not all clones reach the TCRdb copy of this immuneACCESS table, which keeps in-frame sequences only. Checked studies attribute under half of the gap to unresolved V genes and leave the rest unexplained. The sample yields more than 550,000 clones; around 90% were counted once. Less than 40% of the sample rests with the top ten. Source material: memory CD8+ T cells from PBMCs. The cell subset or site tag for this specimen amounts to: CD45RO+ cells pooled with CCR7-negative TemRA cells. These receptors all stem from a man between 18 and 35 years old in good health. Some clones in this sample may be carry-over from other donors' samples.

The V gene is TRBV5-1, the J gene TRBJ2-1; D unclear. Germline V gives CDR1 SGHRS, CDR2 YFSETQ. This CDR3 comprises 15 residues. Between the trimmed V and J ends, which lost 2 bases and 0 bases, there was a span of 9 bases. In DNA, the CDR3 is TGCGCCAGCAGCTTCTGGCCTAGCTCCTACAATGAGCAGTTCTTC. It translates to CASSFWPSSYNEQFF.

The CDR3 spells CASSQTGRGPQHF. In DNA, the CDR3 is TGTGCCAGCAGCCAGACCGGAAGGGGTCCCCAGCATTTT. The J gene is TRBJ1-5, the V gene TRBV27; tentative D call: TRBD1 (5 bases). Germline loops: CDR1 MNHEY, CDR2 SMNVEV (reference sequence). The CDR3 is 13 residues long. V dropped 6 bases and J dropped 10 bases, with 16 bases sitting between them.

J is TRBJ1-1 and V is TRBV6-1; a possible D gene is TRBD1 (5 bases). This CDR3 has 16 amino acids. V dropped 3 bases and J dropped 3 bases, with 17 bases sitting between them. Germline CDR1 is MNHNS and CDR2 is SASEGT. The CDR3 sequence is CASSDGGGFRDTEAFF. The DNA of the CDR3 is TGTGCCAGCAGTGATGGGGGAGGCTTTAGGGACACTGAAGCTTTCTTT.

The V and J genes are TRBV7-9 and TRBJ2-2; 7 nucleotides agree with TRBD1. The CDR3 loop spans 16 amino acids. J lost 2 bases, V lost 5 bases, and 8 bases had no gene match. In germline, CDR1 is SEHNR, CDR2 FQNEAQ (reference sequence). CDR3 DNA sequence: TGTGCCAGCAGCCGTAGGACAGGCTTCAACACCGGGGAGCTGTTTTTT. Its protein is CASSRRTGFNTGELFF.

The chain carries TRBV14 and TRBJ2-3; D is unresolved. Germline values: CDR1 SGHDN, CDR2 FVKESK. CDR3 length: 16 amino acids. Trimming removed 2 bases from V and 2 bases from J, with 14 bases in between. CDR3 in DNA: TGTGCCAGCAGCCAAAACCGGGCCCGGTCCACAGATACGCAGTATTTT. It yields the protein CASSQNRARSTDTQYF. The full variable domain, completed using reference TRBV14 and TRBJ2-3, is EAGVTQFPSHSVIEKGQTVTLRCDPISGHDNLYWYRRVMGKEIKFLLHFVKESKQDESGMPNNRFLAERTGGTYSTLKVQPAELEDSGVYFCASSQNRARSTDTQYFGPGTRLTVL.

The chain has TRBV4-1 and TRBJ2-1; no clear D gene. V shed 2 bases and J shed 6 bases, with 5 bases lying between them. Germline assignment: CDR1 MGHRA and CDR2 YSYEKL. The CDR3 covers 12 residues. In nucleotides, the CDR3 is TGCGCCAGCAGCCAACTCCTCAATGAGCAGTTCTTC. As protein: CASSQLLNEQFF.

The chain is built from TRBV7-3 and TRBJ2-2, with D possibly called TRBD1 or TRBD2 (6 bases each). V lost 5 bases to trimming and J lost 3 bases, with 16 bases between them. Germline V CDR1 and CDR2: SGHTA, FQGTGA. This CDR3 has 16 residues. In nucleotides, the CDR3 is TGTGCCAGCAGCCCGATGGGGGGCCTGGACACCGGGGAGCTGTTTTTT. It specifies CASSPMGGLDTGELFF.

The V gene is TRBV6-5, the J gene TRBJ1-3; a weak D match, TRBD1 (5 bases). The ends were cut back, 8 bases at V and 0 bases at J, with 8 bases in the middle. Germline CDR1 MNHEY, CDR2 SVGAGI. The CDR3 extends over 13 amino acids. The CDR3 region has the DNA TGTGCCAGCGGGGCGACCTCTGGAAACACCATATATTTT. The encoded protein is CASGATSGNTIYF.

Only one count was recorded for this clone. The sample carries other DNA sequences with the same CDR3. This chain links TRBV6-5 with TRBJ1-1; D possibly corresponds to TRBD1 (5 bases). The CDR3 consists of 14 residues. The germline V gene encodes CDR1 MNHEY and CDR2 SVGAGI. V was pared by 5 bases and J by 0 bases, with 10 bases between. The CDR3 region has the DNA TGTGCCAGCAGTCTTAGGGGTTTGAACACTGAAGCTTTCTTT. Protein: CASSLRGLNTEAFF.

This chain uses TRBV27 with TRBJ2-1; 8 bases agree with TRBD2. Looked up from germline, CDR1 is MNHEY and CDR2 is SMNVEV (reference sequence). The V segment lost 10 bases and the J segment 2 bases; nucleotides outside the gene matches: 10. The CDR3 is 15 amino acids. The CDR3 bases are TGTGCCACCCATAGCCCACTAGCGGCCTACAATGAGCAGTTCTTC. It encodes CATHSPLAAYNEQFF.

The CDR3 coding sequence is TGTGCCAGCAGTTTAAGCCAGCTGACAAGCTCCTACGAGCAGTACTTC. Encoded protein: CASSLSQLTSSYEQYF. The gene calls are TRBV28 and TRBJ2-7, with unresolved D. Trimming stripped 2 bases from V and 0 bases from J, with 14 bases between. CDR3 length: 16 residues. Germline V gives CDR1 MDHEN, CDR2 SYDVKM.

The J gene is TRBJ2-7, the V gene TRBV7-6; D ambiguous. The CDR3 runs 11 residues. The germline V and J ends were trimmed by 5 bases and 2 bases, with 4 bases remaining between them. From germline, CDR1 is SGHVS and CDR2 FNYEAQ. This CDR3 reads CASSNTYEQYF. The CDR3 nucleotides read TGTGCCAGCAGCAACACCTACGAGCAGTACTTC.

The CDR3: CASKWTSGRDEQYF. CDR3 nucleotide sequence: TGTGCCAGTAAGTGGACTAGCGGGAGGGACGAGCAGTACTTC. This chain joins TRBV19 and TRBJ2-7; 15 nucleotides align to TRBD2. Trimming cost V 7 bases and J 5 bases; bases outside gene matches: 3. CDR3 size: 14 residues. CDR1 is LNHDA, CDR2 SQIVND, per germline (reference sequence).

The CDR3 loop reads CASSLVGAGETQYF. The CDR3 nucleotides read TGTGCCAGCAGCTTAGTGGGGGCCGGAGAGACCCAGTACTTC. This chain joins TRBV5-8 and TRBJ2-5; D might be TRBD1 (6 bases). Trimming took off 2 bases at V and 4 bases at J, with 12 bases between the two ends. The germline V gene has CDR1 SGHTS and CDR2 YDEGEE. CDR3 length: 14 amino acids.

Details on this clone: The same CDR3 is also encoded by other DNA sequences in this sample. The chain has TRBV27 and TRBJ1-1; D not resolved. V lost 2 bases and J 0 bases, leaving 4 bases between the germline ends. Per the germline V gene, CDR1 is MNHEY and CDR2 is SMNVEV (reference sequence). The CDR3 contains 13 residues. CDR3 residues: CASSLRMNTEAFF. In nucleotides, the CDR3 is TGTGCCAGCAGTTTAAGAATGAACACTGAAGCTTTCTTT.

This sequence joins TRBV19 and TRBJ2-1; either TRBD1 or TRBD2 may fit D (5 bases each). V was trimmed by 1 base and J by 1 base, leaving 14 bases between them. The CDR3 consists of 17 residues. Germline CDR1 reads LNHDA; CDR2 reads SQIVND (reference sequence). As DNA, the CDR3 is TGTGCCAGTAGTATAGTTTCCGGGGACGTATCCTACAATGAGCAGTTCTTC. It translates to CASSIVSGDVSYNEQFF.

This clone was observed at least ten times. The CDR3 coding sequence is TGCAGCGTTGATTTCGGGACTAGGTACAATGAGCAGTTCTTC. Translated: CSVDFGTRYNEQFF. V is TRBV29-1 and J is TRBJ2-1; 8 bases agree with TRBD2. V dropped 3 bases and J dropped 4; count of bases not matched to a gene: 5. Germline V CDR1 and CDR2: SQVTM, ANQGSEA. The CDR3 totals 14 residues.

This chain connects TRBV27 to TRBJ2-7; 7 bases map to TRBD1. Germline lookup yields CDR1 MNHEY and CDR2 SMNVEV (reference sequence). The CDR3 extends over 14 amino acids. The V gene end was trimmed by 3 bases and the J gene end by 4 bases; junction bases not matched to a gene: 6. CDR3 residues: CASSFSGTAYEQYF. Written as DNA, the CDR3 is TGTGCCAGCAGTTTTTCCGGGACAGCTTACGAGCAGTACTTC.

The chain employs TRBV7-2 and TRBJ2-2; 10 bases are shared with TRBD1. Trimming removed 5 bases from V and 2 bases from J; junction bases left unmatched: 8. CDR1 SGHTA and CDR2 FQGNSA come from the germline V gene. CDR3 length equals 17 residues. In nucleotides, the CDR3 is TGTGCCAGCAGCCGCCCCGGGACAGGGGATAACACCGGGGAGCTGTTTTTT. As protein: CASSRPGTGDNTGELFF.

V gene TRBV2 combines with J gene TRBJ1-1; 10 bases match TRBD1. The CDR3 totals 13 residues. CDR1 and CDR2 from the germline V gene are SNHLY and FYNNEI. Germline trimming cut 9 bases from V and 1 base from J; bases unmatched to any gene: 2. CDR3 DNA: TGTGCCAGTCGGGACAGGGGGAACACTGAAGCTTTCTTT. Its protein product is CASRDRGNTEAFF.

The CDR3 nucleotides read TGTGCCAGCAGTGCGAAACCGGGACAGGGCGCCTACGAGCAGTACTTC. Translating it yields CASSAKPGQGAYEQYF. The chain combines TRBV9 with TRBJ2-7, with 9 bases identical to TRBD1. Germline CDR1 and CDR2: SGDLS and YYNGEE. This CDR3 contains 16 residues. The V gene end was trimmed by 5 bases and the J gene end by 2 bases; junction bases not matched to a gene: 11.

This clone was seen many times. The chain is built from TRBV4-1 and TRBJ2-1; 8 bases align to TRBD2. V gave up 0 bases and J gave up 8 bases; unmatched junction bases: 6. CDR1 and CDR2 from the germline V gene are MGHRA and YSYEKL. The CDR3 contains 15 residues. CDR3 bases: TGCGCCAGCAGCCAAGACTCGGGAGGGGTGGATGAGCAGTTCTTC. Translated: CASSQDSGGVDEQFF.

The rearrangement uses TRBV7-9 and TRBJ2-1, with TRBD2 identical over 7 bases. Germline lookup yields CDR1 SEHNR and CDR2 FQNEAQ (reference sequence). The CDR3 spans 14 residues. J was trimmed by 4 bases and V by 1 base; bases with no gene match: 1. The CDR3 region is CASSLGTRYNEQFF. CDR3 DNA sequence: TGTGCCAGCAGCTTAGGGACTAGGTACAATGAGCAGTTCTTC.

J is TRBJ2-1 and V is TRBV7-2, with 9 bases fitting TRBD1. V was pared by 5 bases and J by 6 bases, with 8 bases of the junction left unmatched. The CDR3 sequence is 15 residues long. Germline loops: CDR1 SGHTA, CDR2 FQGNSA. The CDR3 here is CASSPTGGRVNEQFF. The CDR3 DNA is TGTGCCAGCAGCCCGACAGGGGGTAGGGTCAATGAGCAGTTCTTC.

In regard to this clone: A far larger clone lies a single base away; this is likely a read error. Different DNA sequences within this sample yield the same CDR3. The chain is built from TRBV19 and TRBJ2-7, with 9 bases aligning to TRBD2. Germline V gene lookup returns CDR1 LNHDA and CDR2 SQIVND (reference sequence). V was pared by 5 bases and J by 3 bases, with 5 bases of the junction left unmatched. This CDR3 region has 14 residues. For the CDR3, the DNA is TGTGCCAGTAGTTTTAGCGGGAGCTACTACGAGCAGTACTTC. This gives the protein CASSFSGSYYEQYF.

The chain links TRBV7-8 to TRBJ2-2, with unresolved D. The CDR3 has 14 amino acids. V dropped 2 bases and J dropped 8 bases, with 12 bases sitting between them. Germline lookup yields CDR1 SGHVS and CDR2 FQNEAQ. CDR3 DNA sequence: TGTGCCAGCAGCTTAAAAGGTTATTCAGGGGAGCTGTTTTTT. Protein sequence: CASSLKGYSGELFF.